These 10 T cell receptor beta chains came from one sample sequenced in a study of response to subunit inactivated influenza vaccine. TCRdb redid the calling of the RT-PCR reads with MiXCR, one entry per CDR3 protein. The table includes 650,000 to 800,000 distinct CDR3 sequences, over 11% detected once. Specimen: PBMCs from blood, collected around 14 days before vaccination. All receptors derive from a man between 45 and 60 years old who received an inactivated influenza vaccine.

This clonotype has a handful of counts. V is TRBV5-1 and J is TRBJ2-1; the D is unclear. The CDR3 has 14 residues. CDR1 is SGHRS, CDR2 YFSETQ, per germline. With 0 bases removed from V and 5 bases from J, the gap between germline ends came to 9 bases. The CDR3, as DNA: TGCGCCAGCAGCTTGGGTAATAACCACAATGAGCAGTTCTTC. Residues: CASSLGNNHNEQFF.

The chain carries TRBV29-1 and TRBJ2-2, with 10 nucleotides matching TRBD2. Trimming at V came to 6 bases and at J to 2 bases, leaving 6 bases not matched to a gene. Per germline, CDR1 SQVTM and CDR2 ANQGSEA. CDR3 length: 15 residues. This CDR3 is CSVGLADVNTGELFF. In nucleotides, the CDR3 is TGCAGCGTAGGACTAGCGGATGTTAACACCGGGGAGCTGTTTTTT.

The table lists this clonotype with a few counts. J is TRBJ1-2 and V is TRBV21-1. TRBV21-1 is classified as a pseudogene. The CDR3 has 16 amino acids. CDR3: CASSSDGQALGYGYTF. In DNA, the CDR3 is TGTGCCAGCAGCTCTGATGGGCAGGCTCTTGGCTATGGCTACACCTTC.

The rearrangement uses TRBV29-1 and TRBJ2-7; D is possibly TRBD2 (5 bases). The length of the CDR3 is 11 residues. Between the trimmed V and J ends, which lost 6 bases and 4 bases, there was a span of 10 bases. Germline CDR1 and CDR2: SQVTM and ANQGSEA. The CDR3 coding sequence is TGCAGCGTGGTAGAGCGGTACGAGCAGTACTTC. This gives the protein CSVVERYEQYF.

V gene TRBV20-1 combines with J gene TRBJ2-3, with TRBD1 identical over 7 bases. The V segment lost 1 base and the J segment 6 bases; nucleotides outside the gene matches: 10. The germline V gene encodes CDR1 DFQATT and CDR2 SNEGSKA (reference sequence). The CDR3 totals 15 residues. The CDR3 DNA reads as TGCAGTGCTAGAGTCGACAGGGTGGCAACTGATACGCAGTATTTT. Its protein product is CSARVDRVATDTQYF.

This chain joins TRBV7-9 and TRBJ1-1; D not resolved. Germline V gives CDR1 SEHNR, CDR2 FQNEAQ (reference sequence). With 5 bases removed from V and 4 bases from J, the gap between germline ends came to 11 bases. The CDR3 spans 13 residues. The DNA of the CDR3 is TGTGCCAGCAGCCATGACGGGGTCACTGAAGCTTTCTTT. It encodes CASSHDGVTEAFF.

The rearrangement uses TRBV7-8 and TRBJ1-2; no reliable D call. CDR3 length: 17 residues. With 2 bases removed from V and 0 bases from J, the gap between germline ends came to 16 bases. CDR1 SGHVS and CDR2 FQNEAQ come from the germline V gene. The DNA of the CDR3 is TGTGCCAGCAGCTTAAGGGCATCCCGGACGGCTAACTATGGCTACACCTTC. The encoded protein is CASSLRASRTANYGYTF.

This clonotype was seen more than once but under ten times. The CDR3 DNA reads as TGTGCCAGCACATGGCAAGGGGCCTACGAGCAGTACTTC. Amino acids: CASTWQGAYEQYF. V gene TRBV11-1 combines with J gene TRBJ2-7; tentatively, D is TRBD1 (5 bases). CDR1 and CDR2 from the germline V gene are SGHAT and FQDESV (reference sequence). CDR3 length: 13 amino acids. Trimming removed 7 bases at V and 2 bases at J, with 12 bases between.

In this sample, this clonotype turned up a few times. The rearrangement links TRBV9 to TRBJ2-3, with 9 bases that match TRBD2. Germline CDR1 is SGDLS and CDR2 is YYNGEE. This CDR3 contains 16 residues. V trimming: 3 bases; J trimming: 8 bases; junction bases outside the gene matches: 13. In DNA form, the CDR3 reads TGTGCCAGCAGCGCGATAGCGGGGGTATCCGCGGGTACGCAGTATTTT. It yields the protein CASSAIAGVSAGTQYF.

The chain is built from TRBV6-1 and TRBJ2-7; TRBD1 aligns across 7 bases. Germline V gene data show CDR1 as MNHNS and CDR2 as SASEGT. V shed 6 bases and J 2 bases; nucleotides not matched to a gene: 4. This CDR3 contains 13 residues. The CDR3 bases are TGTGCCAGCAGGCAGGGGGTTACCTACGAGCAGTACTTC. It is translated as CASRQGVTYEQYF.